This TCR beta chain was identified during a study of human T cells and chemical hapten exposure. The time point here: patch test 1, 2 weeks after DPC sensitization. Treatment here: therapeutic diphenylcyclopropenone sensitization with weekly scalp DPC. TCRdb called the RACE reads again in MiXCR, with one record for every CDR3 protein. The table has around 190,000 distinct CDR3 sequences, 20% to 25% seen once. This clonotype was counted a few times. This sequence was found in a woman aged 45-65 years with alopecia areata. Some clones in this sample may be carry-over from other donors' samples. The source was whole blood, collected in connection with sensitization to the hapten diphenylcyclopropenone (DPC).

CDR3 in amino acids: CSVLLLAERPDTQYF. The CDR3 DNA sequence: TGCAGCGTCCTGCTACTAGCGGAGAGACCAGATACGCAGTATTTT. The chain couples TRBV29-1 to TRBJ2-3; 8 bases fit TRBD2. The CDR3 loop spans 15 amino acids. CDR1 and CDR2 (germline): SQVTM, ANQGSEA. Trimming removed 6 bases from V and 4 bases from J; junction bases left unmatched: 12.